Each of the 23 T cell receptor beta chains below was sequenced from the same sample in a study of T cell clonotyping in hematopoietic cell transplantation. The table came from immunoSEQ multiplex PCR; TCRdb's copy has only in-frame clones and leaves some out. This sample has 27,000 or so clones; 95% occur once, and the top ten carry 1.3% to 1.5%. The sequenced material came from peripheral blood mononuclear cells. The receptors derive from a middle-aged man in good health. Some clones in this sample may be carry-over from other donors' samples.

In nucleotides, the CDR3 is TGTGCCAGCAGGGCCGGGCCGCCCACTGAAAAACTGTTTTTT. It encodes CASRAGPPTEKLFF. The chain carries TRBV6-5 and TRBJ1-4; D is uncertain. V lost 6 bases and J lost 7, with 15 bases in between. The CDR3 sequence is 14 residues long. CDR1 and CDR2 from the germline V gene are MNHEY and SVGAGI.

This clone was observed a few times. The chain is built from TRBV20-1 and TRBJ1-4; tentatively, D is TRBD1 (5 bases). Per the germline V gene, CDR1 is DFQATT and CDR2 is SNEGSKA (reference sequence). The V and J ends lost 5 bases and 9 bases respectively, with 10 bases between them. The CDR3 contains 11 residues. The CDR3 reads CSARAGKKLFF. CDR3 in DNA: TGCAGTGCTCGGGCAGGGAAAAAACTGTTTTTT.

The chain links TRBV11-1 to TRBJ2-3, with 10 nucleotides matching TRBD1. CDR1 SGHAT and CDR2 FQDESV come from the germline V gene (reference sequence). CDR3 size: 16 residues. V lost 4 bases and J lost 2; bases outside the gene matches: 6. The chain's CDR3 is CASSSPGQGSTDTQYF. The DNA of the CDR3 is TGTGCCAGCAGCTCTCCGGGACAGGGGTCCACAGATACGCAGTATTTT. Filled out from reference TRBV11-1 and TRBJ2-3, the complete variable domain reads EAEVAQSPRYKITEKSQAVAFWCDPISGHATLYWYRQILGQGPELLVQFQDESVVDDSQLPKDRFSAERLKGVDSTLKIQPAELGDSAMYLCASSSPGQGSTDTQYFGPGTRLTVL.

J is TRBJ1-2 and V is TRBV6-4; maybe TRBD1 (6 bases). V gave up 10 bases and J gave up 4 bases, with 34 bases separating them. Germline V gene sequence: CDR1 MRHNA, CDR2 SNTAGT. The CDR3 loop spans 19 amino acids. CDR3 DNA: TGTGCCACTCATAACGGATCCCAAAGGGGGAGACAGGAACTCTATGGCTACACCTTC. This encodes CATHNGSQRGRQELYGYTF.

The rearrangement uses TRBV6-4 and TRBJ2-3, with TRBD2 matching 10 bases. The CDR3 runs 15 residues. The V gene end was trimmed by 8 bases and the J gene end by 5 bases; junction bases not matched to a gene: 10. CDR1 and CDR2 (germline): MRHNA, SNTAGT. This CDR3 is CASLSGGAYLDTQYF. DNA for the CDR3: TGTGCCAGCCTAAGCGGGGGGGCCTATTTAGATACGCAGTATTTT.

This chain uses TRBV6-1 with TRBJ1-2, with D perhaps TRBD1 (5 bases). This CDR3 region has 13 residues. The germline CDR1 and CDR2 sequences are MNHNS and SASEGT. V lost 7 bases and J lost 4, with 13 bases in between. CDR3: CASKLTDVYGYTF. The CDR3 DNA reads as TGTGCCAGCAAATTGACAGACGTCTATGGCTACACCTTC.

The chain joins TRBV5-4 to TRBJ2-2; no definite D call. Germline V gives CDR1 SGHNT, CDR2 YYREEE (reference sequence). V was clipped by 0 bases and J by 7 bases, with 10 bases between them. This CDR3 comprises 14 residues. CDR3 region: CASSLDSRHGELFF. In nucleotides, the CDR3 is TGTGCCAGCAGCTTGGACAGTCGGCACGGGGAGCTGTTTTTT.

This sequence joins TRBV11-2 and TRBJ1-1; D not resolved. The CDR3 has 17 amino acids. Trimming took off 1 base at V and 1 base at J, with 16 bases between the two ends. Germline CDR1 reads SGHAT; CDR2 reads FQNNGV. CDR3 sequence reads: CASSLVGQTGGNTEAFF. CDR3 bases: TGTGCCAGCAGCTTAGTCGGGCAGACCGGCGGGAACACTGAAGCTTTCTTT.

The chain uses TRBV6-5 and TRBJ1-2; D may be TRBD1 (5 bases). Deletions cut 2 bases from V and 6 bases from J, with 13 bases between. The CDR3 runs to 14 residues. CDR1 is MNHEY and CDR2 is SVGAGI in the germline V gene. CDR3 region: CASSYGDSRDGYTF. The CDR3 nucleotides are TGTGCCAGCAGTTACGGGGACTCTCGGGATGGCTACACCTTC.

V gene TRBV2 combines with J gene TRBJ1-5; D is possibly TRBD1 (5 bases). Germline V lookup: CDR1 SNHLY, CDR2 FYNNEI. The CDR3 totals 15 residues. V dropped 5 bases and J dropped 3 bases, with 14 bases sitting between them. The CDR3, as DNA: TGTGCCAGCAGTAGAGACAGCCTATACAATCAGCCCCAGCATTTT. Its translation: CASSRDSLYNQPQHF.

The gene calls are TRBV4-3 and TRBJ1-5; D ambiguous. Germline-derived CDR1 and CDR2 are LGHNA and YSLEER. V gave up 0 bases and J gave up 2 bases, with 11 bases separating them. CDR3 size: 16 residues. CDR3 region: CASSQDARQGNQPQHF. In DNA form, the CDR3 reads TGCGCCAGCAGCCAAGATGCCCGCCAGGGCAATCAGCCCCAGCATTTT.

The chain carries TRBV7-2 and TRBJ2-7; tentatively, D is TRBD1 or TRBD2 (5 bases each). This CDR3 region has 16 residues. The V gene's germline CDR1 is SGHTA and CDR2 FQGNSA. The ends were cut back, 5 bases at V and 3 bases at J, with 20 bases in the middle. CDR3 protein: CASSQAGTYPLYEQYF. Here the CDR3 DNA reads TGTGCCAGCAGCCAAGCCGGGACCTACCCCCTCTACGAGCAGTACTTC.

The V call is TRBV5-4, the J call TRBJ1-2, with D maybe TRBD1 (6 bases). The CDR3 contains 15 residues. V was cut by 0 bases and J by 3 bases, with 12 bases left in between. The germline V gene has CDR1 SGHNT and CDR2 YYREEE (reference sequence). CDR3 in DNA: TGTGCCAGCAGCTTGGGAGTGGCAGGGGACTATGGCTACACCTTC. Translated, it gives CASSLGVAGDYGYTF.

The CDR3 nucleotides read TGTGCCAGCAGCCCGGGACAGGGGGTGCGTGGAAACACCATATATTTT. It translates to CASSPGQGVRGNTIYF. V is TRBV9 and J is TRBJ1-3; 11 bases fit TRBD1. Germline V CDR1 and CDR2: SGDLS, YYNGEE. The CDR3 length is 16 residues. The J segment lost 3 bases and the V segment lost 4 bases, leaving 6 bases of the junction unmatched.

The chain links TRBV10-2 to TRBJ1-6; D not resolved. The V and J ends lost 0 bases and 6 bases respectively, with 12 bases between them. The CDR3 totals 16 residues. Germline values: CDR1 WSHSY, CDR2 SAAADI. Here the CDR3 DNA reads TGCGCCAGCAGTGAGTCGTCGAGGCAGCGTAATTCACCCCTCCACTTT. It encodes CASSESSRQRNSPLHF.

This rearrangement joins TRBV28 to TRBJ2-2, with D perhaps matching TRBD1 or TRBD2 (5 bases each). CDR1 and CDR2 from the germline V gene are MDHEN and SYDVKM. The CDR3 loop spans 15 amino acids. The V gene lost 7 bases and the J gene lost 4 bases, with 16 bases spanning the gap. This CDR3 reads CASTFSGPRTGELFF. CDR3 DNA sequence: TGTGCCAGCACCTTCTCGGGACCCCGCACCGGGGAGCTGTTTTTT.

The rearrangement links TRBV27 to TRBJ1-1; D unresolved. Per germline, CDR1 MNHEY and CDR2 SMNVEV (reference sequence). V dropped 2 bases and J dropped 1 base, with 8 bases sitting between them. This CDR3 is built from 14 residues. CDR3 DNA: TGTGCCAGCAGTTTAGTAGACCCGAACACTGAAGCTTTCTTT. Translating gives CASSLVDPNTEAFF.

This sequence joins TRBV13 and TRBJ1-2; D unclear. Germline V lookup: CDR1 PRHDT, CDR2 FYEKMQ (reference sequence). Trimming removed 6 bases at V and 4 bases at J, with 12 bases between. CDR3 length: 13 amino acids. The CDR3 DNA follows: TGTGCCAGCAGACACGAGCGGGGCTATGGCTACACCTTC. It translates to CASRHERGYGYTF.

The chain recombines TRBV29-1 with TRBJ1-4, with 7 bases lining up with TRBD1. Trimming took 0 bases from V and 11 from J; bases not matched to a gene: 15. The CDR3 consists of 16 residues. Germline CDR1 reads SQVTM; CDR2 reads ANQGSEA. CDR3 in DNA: TGCAGCGTTGAAGATCGGACAGGCCCAAACCTAGGGAAACTGTTTTTT. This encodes CSVEDRTGPNLGKLFF. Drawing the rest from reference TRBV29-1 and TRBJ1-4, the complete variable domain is SAVISQKPSRDICQRGTSLTIQCQVDSQVTMMFWYRQQPGQSLTLIATANQGSEATYESGFVIDKFPISRPNLTFSTLTVSNMSPEDSSIYLCSVEDRTGPNLGKLFFGSGTQLSVL.

CDR3 in DNA: TGTGCCAGCAGTTACACTCCACAGCACTCTGGAAACACCATATATTTT. Protein: CASSYTPQHSGNTIYF. This rearrangement joins TRBV6-5 to TRBJ1-3; D uncertain. From germline, CDR1 is MNHEY and CDR2 SVGAGI. With 2 bases removed from V and 0 bases from J, the gap between germline ends came to 11 bases. This CDR3 spans 16 amino acids.

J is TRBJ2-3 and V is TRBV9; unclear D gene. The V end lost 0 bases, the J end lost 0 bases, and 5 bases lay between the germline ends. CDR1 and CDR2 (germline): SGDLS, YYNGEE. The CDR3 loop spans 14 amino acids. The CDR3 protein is CASSVGPSTDTQYF. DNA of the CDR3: TGTGCCAGCAGCGTAGGGCCTAGCACAGATACGCAGTATTTT.

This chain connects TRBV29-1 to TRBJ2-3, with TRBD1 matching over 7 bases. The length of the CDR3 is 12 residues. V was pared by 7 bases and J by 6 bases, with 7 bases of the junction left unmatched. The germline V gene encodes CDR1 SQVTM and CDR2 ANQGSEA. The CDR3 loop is CSGDRESDTQYF. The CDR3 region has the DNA TGCAGCGGAGACAGGGAGTCGGATACGCAGTATTTT.

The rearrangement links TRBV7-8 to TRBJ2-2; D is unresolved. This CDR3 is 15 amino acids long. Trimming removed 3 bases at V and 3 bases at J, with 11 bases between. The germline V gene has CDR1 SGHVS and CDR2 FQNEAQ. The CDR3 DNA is TGTGCCAGCAGCTTTTATGACAAGCACACCGGGGAGCTGTTTTTT. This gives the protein CASSFYDKHTGELFF.